The 13 T cell receptor beta chains reported below all come from one sample, sequenced in a study of T-cell reconstitution after alpha-beta-depleted transplantation in children. Unique molecular identifiers were incorporated when the TCRbeta library was constructed. MiXCR was run by TCRdb on the PCR reads, yielding one entry per CDR3 protein. Among 490,000 or so distinct CDR3 sequences, approximately 13% were seen once, and the ten largest hold approximately 5.4%. The material sequenced was PBMCs from the stem cell graft donor, taken from the stem cell graft. These receptors were obtained from a human donor who donated a stem cell graft to a child with combined immunodeficiency.

Ten or more counts support this clonotype. This chain links TRBV20-1 with TRBJ2-3; D possibly matches TRBD1 or TRBD2 (5 bases each). Germline V lookup: CDR1 DFQATT, CDR2 SNEGSKA (reference sequence). CDR3 length: 15 residues. Trimming took off 2 bases at V and 2 bases at J, with 14 bases between the two ends. The CDR3 nucleotides are TGCAGTGCTAGACCGGGACGTTTATCCACAGATACGCAGTATTTT. Its translation: CSARPGRLSTDTQYF.

The V and J genes are TRBV2 and TRBJ2-7; 9 positions match TRBD1. This CDR3 has 19 amino acids. Germline lookup yields CDR1 SNHLY and CDR2 FYNNEI. The CDR3 region has the DNA TGTACCATCAGTTCACGGGTACAGGGGGCAGCGGGCACGAACTACGAGCAGTACTTC. It translates to CTISSRVQGAAGTNYEQYF.

This chain joins TRBV7-3 and TRBJ2-3, with D unclear. The CDR3 runs to 18 residues. Between the trimmed V and J ends, which lost 1 base and 2 bases, there was a span of 19 bases. The germline V gene encodes CDR1 SGHTA and CDR2 FQGTGA. The CDR3 here is CASSLIGSLSPNTDTQYF. The CDR3 bases are TGTGCCAGCAGCTTAATAGGTTCTCTTTCCCCAAACACAGATACGCAGTATTTT.

This clonotype was seen a few times. The chain couples TRBV12-3 or TRBV12-4 to TRBJ2-3; 8 bases map to TRBD2. CDR3 size: 18 residues. The V gene end was trimmed by 8 bases and the J gene end by 0 bases; junction bases not matched to a gene: 16. CDR3 protein: CASDPGAGGPTSTDTQYF. The CDR3 DNA reads TGTGCCAGCGATCCAGGGGCGGGGGGACCAACTAGCACAGATACGCAGTATTTT.

Ten or more counts support this clonotype. The chain joins TRBV12-3 or TRBV12-4 to TRBJ1-2; D not certain. Trimming stripped 3 bases from V and 3 bases from J, with 8 bases between. This CDR3 region has 13 residues. The CDR3 region is CASSFKADYGYTF. The CDR3 bases are TGTGCCAGCAGTTTCAAGGCCGACTATGGCTACACCTTC.

This clonotype turned up a few times. V and J are TRBV10-3 and TRBJ1-5, with 8 bases identical to TRBD1. The CDR3 is made up of 15 amino acids. With 0 bases clipped from V and 6 bases from J, the junction kept 4 bases outside the gene matches. Germline values: CDR1 ENHRY, CDR2 SYGVKD. The CDR3 protein is CAISESGQGGQPQHF. Written as DNA, the CDR3 is TGTGCCATCAGTGAGTCCGGACAGGGTGGTCAGCCCCAGCATTTT.

As concerns this clonotype: One junction end does not reproduce the germline sequence, and a read error may be involved. V is TRBV7-9 and J is TRBJ2-7; no firm D call. CDR3 length: 13 residues. Germline V gene lookup returns CDR1 SEHNR and CDR2 FQNEAQ (reference sequence). CDR3 nucleotide sequence: TGTGCCAGGAGCTTGGGGATCTCCTACGAGCAGTACTTC. This codes for CARSLGISYEQYF.

A few counts support this clonotype. The chain has TRBV10-3 and TRBJ1-4; D is ambiguous. This CDR3 has 14 residues. V dropped 3 bases and J dropped 5 bases, with 10 bases sitting between them. Germline CDR1 is ENHRY and CDR2 is SYGVKD. The CDR3 region is CAISDRKSNEKLFF. CDR3 DNA: TGTGCCATCAGTGATCGGAAATCAAATGAAAAACTGTTTTTT.

The gene calls are TRBV12-3 or TRBV12-4 and TRBJ2-1; 8 bases fit TRBD2. The CDR3 has 15 amino acids. Germline trimming cut 2 bases from V and 3 bases from J; bases unmatched to any gene: 3. CDR3 region: CASSLRGGFYNEQFF. The DNA for the CDR3 is TGTGCCAGCAGTTTACGCGGGGGGTTCTACAATGAGCAGTTCTTC.

The chain combines TRBV5-8 with TRBJ1-2, with 9 bases that match TRBD1. Trimming at V came to 4 bases and at J to 13 bases, leaving 5 bases not matched to a gene. CDR1 is SGHTS and CDR2 is YDEGEE in the germline V gene. The CDR3 totals 11 residues. The CDR3 sequence is CASSRTGESTF. The CDR3 DNA sequence: TGTGCCAGCAGCCGGACAGGGGAGAGCACCTTC. The entire variable domain, with the rest obtained from reference TRBV5-8 and TRBJ1-2, is as follows: EAGVTQSPTHLIKTRGQQATLRCSPISGHTSVYWYQQALGLGLQFLLWYDEGEERNRGNFPPRFSGRQFPNYSSELNVNALELEDSALYLCASSRTGESTFGSGTRLTVV.

This clonotype was counted at least ten times. The V gene is TRBV6-1, the J gene TRBJ2-2, with D perhaps assigned TRBD1 or TRBD2 (5 bases each). CDR3 length: 14 residues. CDR1 and CDR2 from the germline V gene are MNHNS and SASEGT. Trimming took off 8 bases at V and 1 base at J, with 11 bases between the two ends. CDR3 DNA: TGTGCCAGCGGGAGACAGCTGAACACCGGGGAGCTGTTTTTT. Residues: CASGRQLNTGELFF.

This clonotype was picked up many times. Sequence at one end of the junction differs from germline and may be a read error. CDR3 nucleotides: TGTGCCAGCAGTCTGACTAGCGGGGCCTACAATGAGCAGTTCTTC. Translating gives CASSLTSGAYNEQFF. V and J are TRBV5-1 and TRBJ2-1, with 11 bases fitting TRBD2. Germline lookup yields CDR1 SGHRS and CDR2 YFSETQ. This CDR3 comprises 15 residues.

The chain is built from TRBV4-3 and TRBJ2-3; D is unresolved. Trimming stripped 1 base from V and 2 bases from J, with 13 bases between. This CDR3 region has 16 residues. From germline, CDR1 is LGHNA and CDR2 YSLEER. CDR3 in amino acids: CASSQGLGGYTDTQYF. CDR3 DNA: TGCGCCAGCAGCCAAGGCTTGGGCGGATACACAGATACGCAGTATTTT.